This TCR beta chain originates from a study of T cell responses to AZD1222 COVID-19 vaccine. Whole-study results and caveats: Across spike, vaccine-associated CD4 TCRs were found, dominant at 160-218 and 743-854. Among those given AZD1222, only five or six were seropositive at baseline. A rise in Spike-specific TCR breadth and depth followed two AZD1222 doses. Repertoire sampling was restricted to post-peak T cell response timepoints.

Worth noting for this clone: Its antigen is unknown.

Sequenced by immunoSEQ multiplex PCR; TCRdb stores in-frame clones only, minus some. The sample has about 140,000 clones; around 88% are singletons. Germline lookup yields CDR1 GTSNPN and CDR2 SVGIG (reference sequence). CDR3 length: 14 amino acids. Trimming took off 2 bases at V and 2 bases at J, with 10 bases between the two ends. The sequencing here drew on peripheral blood, taken on day 0 of AZD1222 vaccination. V usage is TRBV30 and J usage is TRBJ1-3; D is unresolved. The receptor's source is an adult in good health. This chain's CDR3 is CAWSWQAAGNTIYF. The CDR3 DNA reads TGTGCCTGGAGTTGGCAGGCGGCTGGAAACACCATATATTTT.